This T cell receptor (beta chain) derives from a study of T cell responses to AZD1222 COVID-19 vaccine. Study observations and caveats: Spike-specific TCR breadth and depth were elevated following two AZD1222 doses. Most donors were white British and more were female, and clonal diversity was possibly underestimated.

As concerns this clone: The antigen remains undetermined.

The data were produced by immunoSEQ multiplex PCR, yet TCRdb's version contains in-frame clones alone and is incomplete. This table holds about 140,000 clones, approximately 90% found once. Germline CDR1 MNHEY, CDR2 SMNVEV (reference sequence). The CDR3 consists of 16 residues. V lost 2 bases and J 3 bases, leaving 17 bases between the germline ends. The J gene is TRBJ2-7, the V gene TRBV27; D is possibly TRBD2 (7 bases). The source was peripheral blood, collected on day 0 of AZD1222 vaccination. This TCR came from an adult in good health. The CDR3 nucleotides read TGTGCCAGCAGTTTAAAGGGGTGGGAGGGGGGCTACGAGCAGTACTTC. Translated, it gives CASSLKGWEGGYEQYF.